The sequence of this T cell receptor beta chain was determined in a study of cytomegalovirus exposure and HLA in healthy donors. Study-level findings and limits: A missense variant in DCLRE1C was later tied to TCR beta V- and J-gene trimming. Associated with cytomegalovirus, according to the listing, were 150 to 200 TCR beta chains.

This CDR3 is 14 amino acids long. CDR1 and CDR2 from the germline V gene are MNHEY and SMNVEV (reference sequence). The trim removed 5 bases at V and 3 bases at J, leaving 7 bases unmatched. To note about this clone: Its antigen is undetermined.

A multiplex PCR was run with 60 Vbeta primers and 13 Jbeta primers. Clones were read by immunoSEQ multiplex PCR, and TCRdb kept only the in-frame ones, dropping some. The sample lists approximately 110,000 clones; 70% to 75% were seen once. Specimen: PBMCs. The sequence was obtained from a man aged 40-49 years in good health and CMV-seronegative. The genes are TRBV27 and TRBJ2-7; TRBD1 matches at 7 bases. CDR3: CASSPQGTVYEQYF. DNA of the CDR3: TGTGCCAGCAGTCCACAGGGGACAGTCTACGAGCAGTACTTC.